The 5 T cell receptor beta chains reported below all come from one sample, sequenced in a study of CD8+ T cells in alopecia areata. Treatment reported: oral pan-JAK inhibitor, 5-10 mg twice daily. RNA, once extracted, was reverse transcribed into cDNA for use as the sequencing template. TCRdb keeps only in-frame clones here, not all; method: immunoSEQ multiplex PCR. The sample holds approximately 150,000 clones, about 88% seen once. Sequences were derived from CD8+ T cells sorted from blood, sampled at week 4, from a patient treated with tofacitinib. The receptors here all came from a human donor with alopecia areata.

J is TRBJ2-5 and V is TRBV29-1, with TRBD1 as a possible D gene (5 bases). The CDR3 spans 13 residues. Germline loops: CDR1 SQVTM, CDR2 ANQGSEA. Trimming stripped 8 bases from V and 4 bases from J, with 17 bases between. The CDR3 here is CSFSSGKRETQYF. CDR3 coding DNA: TGCAGCTTTTCCTCAGGGAAGCGAGAGACCCAGTACTTC. Drawing the rest from reference TRBV29-1 and TRBJ2-5, the complete variable domain is SAVISQKPSRDICQRGTSLTIQCQVDSQVTMMFWYRQQPGQSLTLIATANQGSEATYESGFVIDKFPISRPNLTFSTLTVSNMSPEDSSIYLCSFSSGKRETQYFGPGTRLLVL.

The gene calls are TRBV6-5 and TRBJ1-1; TRBD1 matches 8 bases. Germline V gene lookup returns CDR1 MNHEY and CDR2 SVGAGI. V was pared by 4 bases and J by 2 bases, with 6 bases of the junction left unmatched. The CDR3 is 15 residues long. The CDR3, as DNA: TGTGCCAGCAGTTTTCGACAGGGGCCTAACACTGAAGCTTTCTTT. It codes for CASSFRQGPNTEAFF.

The gene calls are TRBV5-1 and TRBJ2-5; D is undetermined. Trimming stripped 3 bases from V and 2 bases from J, with 2 bases between. Germline V gene lookup returns CDR1 SGHRS and CDR2 YFSETQ. CDR3 length equals 11 residues. The CDR3 DNA sequence: TGCGCCAGCAGCTCTCAAGAGACCCAGTACTTC. Translated, it gives CASSSQETQYF.

The chain uses TRBV9 and TRBJ2-7; D is tentatively TRBD1 or TRBD2 (5 bases each). CDR1 and CDR2 (germline): SGDLS, YYNGEE. This CDR3 has 12 residues. Between the trimmed V and J ends, which lost 7 bases and 0 bases, there was a span of 8 bases. The CDR3 nucleotides are TGTGCCAGCGGGGGTGGCTCCTACGAGCAGTACTTC. It specifies CASGGGSYEQYF. The full variable domain, its missing parts supplied by reference TRBV9 and TRBJ2-7, is DSGVTQTPKHLITATGQRVTLRCSPRSGDLSVYWYQQSLDQGLQFLIQYYNGEERAKGNILERFSAQQFPDLHSELNLSSLELGDSALYFCASGGGSYEQYFGPGTRLTVT.

The chain recombines TRBV6-6 with TRBJ1-6, with TRBD1 as a possible D gene (5 bases). Per the germline V gene, CDR1 is MNHNY and CDR2 is SVGAGI (reference sequence). The CDR3 has 15 amino acids. The V and J ends lost 4 bases and 7 bases respectively, with 14 bases between them. The CDR3: CASSSLSGDNSPLHF. The CDR3 nucleotides are TGTGCCAGCAGTTCCCTTTCGGGGGACAATTCACCCCTCCACTTT.